This T cell receptor beta chain was identified during a study of identical twins. Germline V gene sequence: CDR1 MDHEN, CDR2 SYDVKM. This CDR3 comprises 18 residues. V was pared by 5 bases and J by 0 bases, with 7 bases of the junction left unmatched. Study-level points and caveats: Out-of-frame alpha sequences shared by twins showed excess low generation probability.

With respect to this clonotype: Its antigen is not known.

TCRdb reanalysed the 5' RACE reads using MiXCR and keeps one entry per CDR3 protein. The sample records 1.5 million or so distinct CDR3 sequences, 25% to 35% being singletons. V and J are TRBV28 and TRBJ2-3, with TRBD2 identical over 14 bases. The sequencing sample was made of cord blood. This TCR was sampled from a newborn girl in good health. The CDR3 DNA reads as TGTGCCAGCAGTATTCTCGGACTAGCGGGAGGCAGCACAGATACGCAGTATTTT. This sequence encodes CASSILGLAGGSTDTQYF.